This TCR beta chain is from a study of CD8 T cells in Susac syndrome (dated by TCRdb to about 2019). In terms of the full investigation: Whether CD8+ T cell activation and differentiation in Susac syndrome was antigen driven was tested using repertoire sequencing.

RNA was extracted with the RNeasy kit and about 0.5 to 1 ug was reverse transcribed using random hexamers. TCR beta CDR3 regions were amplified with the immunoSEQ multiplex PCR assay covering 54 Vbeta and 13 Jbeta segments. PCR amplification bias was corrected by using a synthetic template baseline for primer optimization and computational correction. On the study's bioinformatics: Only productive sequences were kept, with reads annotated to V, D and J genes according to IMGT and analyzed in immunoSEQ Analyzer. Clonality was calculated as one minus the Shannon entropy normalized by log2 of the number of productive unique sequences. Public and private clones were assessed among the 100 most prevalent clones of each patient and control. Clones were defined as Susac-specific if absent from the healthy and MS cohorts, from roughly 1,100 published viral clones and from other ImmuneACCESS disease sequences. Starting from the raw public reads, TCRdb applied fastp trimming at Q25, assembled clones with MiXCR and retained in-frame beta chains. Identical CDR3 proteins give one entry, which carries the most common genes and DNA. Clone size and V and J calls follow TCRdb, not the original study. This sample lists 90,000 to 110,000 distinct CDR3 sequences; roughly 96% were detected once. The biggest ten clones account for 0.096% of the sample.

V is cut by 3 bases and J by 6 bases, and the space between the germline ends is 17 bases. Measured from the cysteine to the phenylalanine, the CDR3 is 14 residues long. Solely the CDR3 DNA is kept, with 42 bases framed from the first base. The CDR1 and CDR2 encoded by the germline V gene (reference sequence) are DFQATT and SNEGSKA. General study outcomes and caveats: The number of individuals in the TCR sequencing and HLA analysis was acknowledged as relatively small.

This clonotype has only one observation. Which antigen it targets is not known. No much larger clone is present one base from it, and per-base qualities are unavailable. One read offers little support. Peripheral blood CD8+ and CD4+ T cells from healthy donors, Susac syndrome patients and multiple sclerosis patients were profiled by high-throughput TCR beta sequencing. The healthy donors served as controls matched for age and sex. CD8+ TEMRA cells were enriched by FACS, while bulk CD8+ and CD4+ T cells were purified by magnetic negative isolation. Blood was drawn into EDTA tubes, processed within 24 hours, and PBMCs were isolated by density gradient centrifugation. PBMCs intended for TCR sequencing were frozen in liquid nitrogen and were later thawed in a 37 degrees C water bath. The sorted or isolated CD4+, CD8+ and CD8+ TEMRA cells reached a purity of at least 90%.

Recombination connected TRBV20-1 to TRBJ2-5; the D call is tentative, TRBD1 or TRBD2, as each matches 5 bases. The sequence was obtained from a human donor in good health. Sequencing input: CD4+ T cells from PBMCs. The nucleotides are TGCAGTGCTAGTCCGGGGCAGGGTAGCCAGACCCAGTACTTC. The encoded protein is CSASPGQGSQTQYF.